This T cell receptor (beta chain) was sequenced during a study of technical replicates of blood from a few donors. Sequenced by immunoSEQ multiplex PCR; TCRdb stores in-frame clones only, minus some. The sample consists of tens of thousands of clones, approximately 86% of them appearing once. Germline assignment: CDR1 MDHEN and CDR2 SYDVKM. The CDR3 sequence is 13 residues long. V was pared by 5 bases and J by 6 bases, with 6 bases of the junction left unmatched. J is TRBJ2-5 and V is TRBV28; TRBD1 aligns across 7 bases. The origin of this receptor is a human donor in good health. Some clones in this sample may be carry-over from other donors' samples. The sample was PBMCs. Written as DNA, the CDR3 is TGTGCCAGCAGTAAATCAGGGGGACAGACCCAGTACTTC. Translating gives CASSKSGGQTQYF.